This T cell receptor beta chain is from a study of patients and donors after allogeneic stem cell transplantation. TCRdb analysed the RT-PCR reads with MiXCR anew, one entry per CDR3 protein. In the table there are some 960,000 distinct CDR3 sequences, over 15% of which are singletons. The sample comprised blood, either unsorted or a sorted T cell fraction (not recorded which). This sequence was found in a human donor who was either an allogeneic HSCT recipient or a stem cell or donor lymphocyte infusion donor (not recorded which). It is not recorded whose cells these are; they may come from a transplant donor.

This CDR3 is CATSRDERPQHF. The CDR3 nucleotides are TGTGCCACCAGCAGAGATGAACGGCCCCAGCATTTT. The V and J genes are TRBV15 and TRBJ1-5, with D unclear. V lost 0 bases and J 9 bases, leaving 6 bases between the germline ends. In germline, CDR1 is LNHNV, CDR2 YYDKDF (reference sequence). The CDR3 is made up of 12 amino acids. The full variable domain, rest sourced from reference TRBV15 and TRBJ1-5, is DAMVIQNPRYQVTQFGKPVTLSCSQTLNHNVMYWYQQKSSQAPKLLFHYYDKDFNNEADTPDNFQSRRPNTSFCFLDIRSPGLGDTAMYLCATSRDERPQHFGDGTRLSIL.